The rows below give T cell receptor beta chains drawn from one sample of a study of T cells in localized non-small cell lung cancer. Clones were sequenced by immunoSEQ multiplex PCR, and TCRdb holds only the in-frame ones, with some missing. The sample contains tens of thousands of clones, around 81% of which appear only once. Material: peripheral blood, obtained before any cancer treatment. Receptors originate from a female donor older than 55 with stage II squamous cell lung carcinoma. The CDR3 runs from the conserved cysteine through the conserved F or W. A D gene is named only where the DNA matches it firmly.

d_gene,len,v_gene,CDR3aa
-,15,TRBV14,CASSPLEGDPHEQYF
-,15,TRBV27,CASSLFHPRFQPQHF
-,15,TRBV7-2,CASSRELNSGNTIYF
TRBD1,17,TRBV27,CASSLSSLRQGNSPLHF
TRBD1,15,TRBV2,CASSTNRGSNQPQHF
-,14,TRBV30,CAWSGAVAGNTIYF
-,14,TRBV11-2,CASSLGQNTGELFF
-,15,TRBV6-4,CASRGEANGAYEQYF
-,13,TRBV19,CASSSSGGAGAFF
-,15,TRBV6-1,CASSEKPSYNSPLHF
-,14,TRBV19,CASSQISGDSPLHF
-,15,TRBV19,CASAAMRGSNQPQHF
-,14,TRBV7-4,CASSSGHPNQPQHF
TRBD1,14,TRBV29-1,CSVHDRGFGNTIYF
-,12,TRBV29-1,CSVEQGTDTQYF
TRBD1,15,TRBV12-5,CASGLPTGAAYEQYF
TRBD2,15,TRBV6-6,CASSRERGGADTQYF
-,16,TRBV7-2,CASSLAGGQSAGELFF
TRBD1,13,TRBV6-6,CASSPTGDYGYTF
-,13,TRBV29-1,CSVANRGNTEAFF
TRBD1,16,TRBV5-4,CASKILGGPTTGELFF
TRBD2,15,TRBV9,CASSPQRGGINEQFF
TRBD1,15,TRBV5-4,CASSEPGTAKGEQYF
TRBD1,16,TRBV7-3,CASSLRPQGQATEAFF
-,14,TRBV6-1,CASSKTTTNEKLFF
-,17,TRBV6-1,CASSERHSHGDNQPQHF
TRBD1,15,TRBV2,CASSGQQGVREKLFF
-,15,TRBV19,CASSISAQVNQPQHF